This TCR beta chain was sequenced during a study of T cell changes during pregnancy in multiple sclerosis. Libraries were prepared by immunoSEQ multiplex PCR; TCRdb keeps only in-frame clonotypes and omits some of them. The data contain about 76,000 clones, about 92% of them seen just once; the ten biggest clones take up approximately 2.4%. Unmatched junction bases numbered 18, after V lost 4 bases and J lost 8 bases. The CDR3 runs to 17 residues. The TCR was taken from a female donor with multiple sclerosis, enrolled in a pregnancy study. The J gene is TRBJ1-2, the V gene TRBV5-3, with TRBD1 matching 9 bases. TRBV5-3 is sorted into the ORF group, with uncertain function. The starting material was peripheral blood, obtained in the second trimester of pregnancy. The CDR3 bases are TGTGCCAGAAGCCATTCTACTAACAGGGGGCGAGGAGAAGGCTACACCTTC. Translated, it gives CARSHSTNRGRGEGYTF.